A selection of T cell receptor beta chains follows, all from one sample in a study of a mutant IDH1 vaccine in newly diagnosed glioma. Profiling relied on immunoSEQ multiplex PCR, and the TCRdb table lists in-frame clones only, not all of them. The repertoire holds some 25,000 clones, with approximately 80% as singletons. No antigen has been assigned to these receptors. Source: PBMCs, taken from a glioma patient whose treatment included an IDH1 peptide vaccine. Every receptor here comes from a man aged 40-49 years with glioma. Each CDR3 is given with its conserved first and last residue. The D gene is left open where the match is weak. Only part of the rows carry a size: once, few, many, or a class if the clone is expanded.

>TRBV15|TRBJ2-1|few|-
CATSREGGSYNEQFF
TGTGCCACCAGCAGAGAGGGGGGCTCCTACAATGAGCAGTTCTTC
>TRBV7-9|TRBJ1-2|once|-
CASSLGRDGYTF
TGTGCCAGCAGCTTGGGCAGAGATGGCTACACCTTC
>TRBV4-1|TRBJ1-2|-|TRBD1
CASSWDSHYGYTF
TGCGCCAGCAGCTGGGACAGCCACTATGGCTACACCTTC
>TRBV27|TRBJ1-2|-|TRBD1
CASSFFLGQGARGYTF
TGTGCCAGCAGTTTTTTTCTGGGACAGGGGGCTCGTGGCTACACCTTC
>TRBV5-4|TRBJ1-1|-|-
CASSLGGTRKSSTEAFF
TGTGCCAGCAGCTTGGGTGGGACCCGAAAATCTAGCACTGAAGCTTTCTTT
>TRBV6-5|TRBJ2-5|-|-
CASSYSRWGVQETQYF
TGTGCCAGCAGTTACTCGAGATGGGGGGTCCAAGAGACCCAGTACTTC
>TRBV19|TRBJ1-2|-|-
CASSMNWGAPNYGYTF
TGTGCCAGTAGTATGAATTGGGGGGCCCCTAACTATGGCTACACCTTC
>TRBV4-3|TRBJ2-2|-|TRBD2
CASSRSWGGKDTGELFF
TGCGCCAGCAGCCGCTCCTGGGGGGGTAAGGACACCGGGGAGCTGTTTTTT
>TRBV6-5|TRBJ1-3|-|TRBD1
CASSTAGTGGNTIYF
TGTGCCAGCAGTACCGCCGGGACAGGGGGAAACACCATATATTTT
>TRBV19|TRBJ2-5|few|-
CASGGGSIAETQYF
TGTGCCAGTGGGGGCGGGAGTATTGCGGAGACCCAGTACTTC
>TRBV6-1|TRBJ1-3|-|TRBD1
CASSPQGAPGNTIYF
TGTGCCAGCAGCCCGCAGGGGGCCCCTGGAAACACCATATATTTT
>TRBV5-1|TRBJ2-1|-|-
CASSLAQRDNEQFF
TGCGCCAGCAGCTTGGCCCAGCGGGACAATGAGCAGTTCTTC
>TRBV4-3|TRBJ2-3|-|TRBD2
CASSQEPGGGDTQYF
TGCGCCAGCAGCCAAGAACCGGGAGGGGGTGATACGCAGTATTTT
>TRBV27|TRBJ2-3|-|-
CASSFPTGSGTDTQYF
TGTGCCAGCAGTTTTCCGACAGGATCGGGCACAGATACGCAGTATTTT
>TRBV7-8|TRBJ1-2|once|-
CASSLAGGGEGYTF
TGTGCCAGCAGCTTAGCGGGGGGAGGAGAGGGCTACACCTTC
>TRBV5-1|TRBJ2-1|few|-
CASSQDSPASYNEQFF
TGCGCCAGCAGCCAGGACAGCCCTGCCTCCTACAATGAGCAGTTCTTC
>TRBV4-3|TRBJ2-3|-|TRBD1
CASSQENRGPSTDTQYF
TGCGCCAGCAGCCAAGAGAACAGGGGACCTAGCACAGATACGCAGTATTTT
>TRBV7-9|TRBJ1-1|-|TRBD1
CASSLGDRDGSEAFF
TGTGCCAGCAGCTTGGGGGACAGGGACGGGAGTGAAGCTTTCTTT
>TRBV6-5|TRBJ2-7|-|TRBD2
CATKPGLAGDEQYF
TGTGCCACTAAACCCGGACTAGCGGGAGACGAGCAGTACTTC
>TRBV7-2|TRBJ2-1|-|TRBD2
CASSLRSGRSNEQFF
TGTGCCAGCAGCCTACGAAGCGGGAGGTCAAATGAGCAGTTCTTC
>TRBV5-1|TRBJ1-3|-|-
CASSADSFGNTIYF
TGCGCCAGCAGCGCGGACAGCTTTGGAAACACCATATATTTT
>TRBV4-1|TRBJ2-3|-|-
CASSHPLGGVDTDTQYF
TGCGCCAGCAGCCACCCTTTAGGCGGGGTTGACACAGATACGCAGTATTTT
>TRBV11-2|TRBJ2-3|-|TRBD2
CASSLVKLAGGPTADTQYF
TGTGCCAGCAGCTTAGTTAAGCTAGCGGGCGGGCCAACGGCAGATACGCAGTATTTT
>TRBV30|TRBJ1-4|few|-
CAWTNGQRLFF
TGTGCCTGGACCAACGGGCAACGACTGTTTTTT
>TRBV14|TRBJ2-1|-|-
CASSQVVGVGEQFF
TGTGCCAGCAGCCAAGTCGTGGGAGTGGGCGAGCAGTTCTTC
>TRBV7-9|TRBJ1-1|-|-
CASPSLRGQMNTEAFF
TGTGCCAGCCCCTCACTACGCGGACAGATGAACACTGAAGCTTTCTTT
>TRBV5-1|TRBJ2-3|-|-
CASSLGDDGDTQYF
TGCGCCAGCAGCTTGGGCGATGATGGAGATACGCAGTATTTT
>TRBV30|TRBJ1-1|few|-
CAWNSLPGTEAFF
TGTGCCTGGAATAGTCTTCCAGGAACTGAAGCTTTCTTT
>TRBV11-3|TRBJ1-3|-|-
CASRSRFSGNTIYF
TGTGCCAGCAGGTCAAGGTTCTCTGGAAACACCATATATTTT
>TRBV6-5|TRBJ1-6|-|TRBD1
CASRRTGFESPLHF
TGTGCCAGCAGGCGGACAGGGTTTGAATCACCCCTCCACTTT
>TRBV27|TRBJ2-1|-|TRBD2
CASSPRTSGSRKQFF
TGTGCCAGCAGTCCCCGGACTAGCGGGAGTAGAAAGCAGTTCTTC
>TRBV5-4|TRBJ2-1|once|TRBD2
CASSLTSGSRNEQFF
TGTGCCAGCAGCTTGACTAGCGGGAGTCGGAATGAGCAGTTCTTC
>TRBV10-3|TRBJ2-3|-|TRBD1
CAIAGPGQGASGTDTQYF
TGTGCCATCGCCGGACCGGGACAGGGGGCCTCGGGAACAGATACGCAGTATTTT
>TRBV6-1|TRBJ1-5|-|-
CASIRRSNQPQHF
TGTGCCAGCATTAGGCGTAGCAATCAGCCCCAGCATTTT
>TRBV11-3|TRBJ1-1|-|-
CASSSPYGVTAFF
TGTGCCAGCAGCTCCCCCTATGGGGTAACAGCTTTCTTT
>TRBV10-3|TRBJ2-3|-|-
CAISTDSTDTQYF
TGTGCCATCAGTACGGATTCCACAGATACGCAGTATTTT
>TRBV19|TRBJ2-5|-|-
CASDRGRGIQETQYF
TGTGCCAGCGACCGAGGACGGGGAATTCAAGAGACCCAGTACTTC
>TRBV10-1|TRBJ2-2|once|-
CASARRNTGELFF
TGCGCCAGCGCCAGGAGGAACACCGGGGAGCTGTTTTTT
>TRBV19|TRBJ1-5|-|-
CAVADVGNNQPQHF
TGTGCCGTCGCGGACGTTGGGAACAATCAGCCCCAGCATTTT
>TRBV14|TRBJ1-2|-|-
CASSQLLGRQTYGYTF
TGTGCCAGCAGCCAGCTCTTAGGTCGACAGACCTATGGCTACACCTTC
>TRBV4-2|TRBJ2-2|-|TRBD2
CASSHDHSGRNTGELFF
TGTGCCAGCAGCCATGACCATAGCGGGAGGAACACCGGGGAGCTGTTTTTT
>TRBV7-2|TRBJ1-1|-|-
CASSLDGRDEAFF
TGTGCCAGCAGCTTAGACGGGAGGGATGAAGCTTTCTTT
>TRBV6-1|TRBJ1-1|-|-
CASRQGRDTEAFF
TGTGCCAGCAGACAAGGCAGGGACACTGAAGCTTTCTTT
>TRBV7-6|TRBJ2-7|-|TRBD2
CASSSLGGGRANYEQYF
TGTGCCAGCAGCTCCCTCGGGGGCGGGAGGGCCAACTACGAGCAGTACTTC
>TRBV10-2|TRBJ1-6|few|-
CASSDKVSYNSPLHF
TGCGCCAGCAGTGATAAGGTCTCCTATAATTCACCCCTCCACTTT
>TRBV7-2|TRBJ2-6|once|-
CASSLARVRGANVLTF
TGTGCCAGCAGCCTTGCAAGAGTTAGGGGGGCCAACGTCCTGACTTTC